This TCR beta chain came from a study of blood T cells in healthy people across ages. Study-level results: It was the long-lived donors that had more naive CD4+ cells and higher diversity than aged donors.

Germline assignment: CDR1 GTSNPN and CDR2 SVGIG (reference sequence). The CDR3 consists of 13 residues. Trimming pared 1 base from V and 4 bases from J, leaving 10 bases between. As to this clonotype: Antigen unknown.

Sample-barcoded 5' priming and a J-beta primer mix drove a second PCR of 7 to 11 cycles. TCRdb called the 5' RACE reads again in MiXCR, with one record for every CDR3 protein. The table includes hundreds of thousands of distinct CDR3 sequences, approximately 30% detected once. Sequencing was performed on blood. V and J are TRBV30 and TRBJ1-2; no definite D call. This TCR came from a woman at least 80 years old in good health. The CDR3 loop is CAWSAPPGYGYTF. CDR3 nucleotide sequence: TGTGCCTGGAGTGCCCCCCCGGGCTATGGCTACACCTTC. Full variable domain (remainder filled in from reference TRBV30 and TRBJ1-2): SQTIHQWPATLVQPVGSPLSLECTVEGTSNPNLYWYRQAAGRGLQLLFYSVGIGQISSEVPQNLSASRPQDRQFILSSKKLLLSDSGFYLCAWSAPPGYGYTFGSGTRLTVV.